The rows below give T cell receptor beta chains drawn from one sample of a study of cytomegalovirus exposure and HLA in healthy donors. TCRdb keeps only in-frame clones here, not all; method: immunoSEQ multiplex PCR. The data show about 240,000 clones, around four fifths seen once. The specimen was PBMCs. These TCRs come from a boy younger than 18 in good health and CMV-seronegative. Each CDR3 is given with its conserved first and last residue. D genes are given only for firm matches.

D gene,J gene,V gene,CDR3 protein,CDR3 DNA
NA,TRBJ2-7,TRBV6-1,CASKFSERNSYEQYF,TGTGCCAGCAAATTCAGTGAGCGGAACTCCTACGAGCAGTACTTC
TRBD2,TRBJ2-5,TRBV27,CASRLAGGPETQYF,TGTGCCAGCAGACTAGCGGGGGGGCCAGAGACCCAGTACTTC
TRBD1,TRBJ1-1,TRBV5-6,CASSLAKQGDTEAFF,TGTGCCAGCAGCTTGGCGAAACAGGGGGACACTGAAGCTTTCTTT
NA,TRBJ2-2,TRBV6-6,CASSYEVTGELFF,TGTGCCAGCAGTTACGAGGTCACCGGGGAGCTGTTTTTT
NA,TRBJ1-1,TRBV6-1,CASIRTRTSNTEAFF,TGTGCCAGCATCAGAACCCGGACTTCGAACACTGAAGCTTTCTTT
NA,TRBJ2-3,TRBV6-1,CASSEGQGQQYF,TGTGCCAGCAGTGAGGGGCAGGGCCAGCAGTATTTT
TRBD1,TRBJ2-6,TRBV11-3,CASTPTGAGANVLTF,TGTGCCAGCACCCCGACAGGGGCTGGGGCCAACGTCCTGACTTTC
NA,TRBJ2-4,TRBV5-1,CASSLGSGSSNIQYF,TGCGCCAGCAGCTTGGGATCCGGGAGCTCCAACATTCAGTACTTC
NA,TRBJ1-1,TRBV11-3,CASSSGPGDTEAFF,TGTGCCAGCAGTTCCGGGCCGGGGGACACTGAAGCTTTCTTT
NA,TRBJ2-7,TRBV19,CASSIATGRFSYEQYF,TGTGCCAGTAGTATAGCGACAGGAAGGTTCTCCTACGAGCAGTACTTC